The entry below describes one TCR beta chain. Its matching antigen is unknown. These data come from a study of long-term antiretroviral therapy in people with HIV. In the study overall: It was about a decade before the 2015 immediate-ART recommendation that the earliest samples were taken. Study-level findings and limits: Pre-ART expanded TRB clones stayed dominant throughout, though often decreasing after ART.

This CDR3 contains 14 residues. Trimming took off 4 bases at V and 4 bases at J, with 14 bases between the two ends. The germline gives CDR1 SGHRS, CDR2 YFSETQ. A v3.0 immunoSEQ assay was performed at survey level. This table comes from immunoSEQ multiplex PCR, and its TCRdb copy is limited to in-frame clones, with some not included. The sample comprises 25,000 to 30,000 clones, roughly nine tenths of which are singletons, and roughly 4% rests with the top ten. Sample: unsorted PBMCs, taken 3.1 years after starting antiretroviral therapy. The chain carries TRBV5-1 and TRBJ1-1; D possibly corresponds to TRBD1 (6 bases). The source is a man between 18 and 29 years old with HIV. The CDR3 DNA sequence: TGCGCCAGCAGCGGGGGGGGCTCGGGCACTGAAGCTTTCTTT. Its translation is CASSGGGSGTEAFF.